This T cell receptor beta chain was sequenced for a study of blood T cell repertoires in COVID-19. On the study more broadly: Samples representing acute and convalescent COVID-19 were sourced from the United States, Italy and Spain.

In the original workflow: Amplification with reference gene primers provided the estimates of nucleated cell counts. Here immunoSEQ multiplex PCR was the method, and the copy in TCRdb shows in-frame clones only, minus some. The V and J calls and the clone size are those of that table, but D and trimming were determined from the DNA. This table holds over 65,000 clones, 60% to 80% found once. CDR3 length: 14 residues. Germline lookup yields CDR1 MNHNS and CDR2 SASEGT. After removal of 3 bases from V and 3 bases from J, the junction contained 2 bases not matched to a gene. Sequencing used peripheral blood. The clonotype originates from a man between 60 and 75 years old with COVID-19, enrolled during active disease. V gene TRBV6-1 combines with J gene TRBJ1-1; 9 nucleotides match TRBD1. CDR3 protein: CASSDTGGYTEAFF. CDR3 in DNA: TGTGCCAGCAGTGATACAGGGGGCTACACTGAAGCTTTCTTT.